Listed below are T cell receptor beta chains from one sample, sequenced in a study of blood T cell repertoires in COVID-19. The data were produced by immunoSEQ multiplex PCR, yet TCRdb's version contains in-frame clones alone and is incomplete. Of under 200,000 clones listed, 80% to 95% are singletons. Sample: peripheral blood. The receptors were gathered from a man over 45 with acute or convalescent COVID-19. CDR3s include the opening cysteine and the closing phenylalanine or tryptophan. A D gene is named only where the DNA matches it firmly. A clone size is listed for some rows: how often the clone was seen (once, few, many), or a class if it is expanded.

CASSLSGRGNLNTQYF	TGTGCCAGCAGTTTATCCGGAAGGGGAAACCTGAATACGCAGTATTTT	NA	TRBV28	TRBJ2-3	NA
CATSRDVSGGYYGYTF	TGTGCCACCAGCAGAGATGTATCGGGGGGATACTATGGCTACACCTTC	NA	TRBV15	TRBJ1-2	NA
CASSVGGLAHRDTQYF	TGTGCCAGCAGCGTAGGGGGACTAGCCCACCGAGATACGCAGTATTTT	NA	TRBV9	TRBJ2-3	TRBD2
CASNGGETQPQHF	TGTGCCAGCAATGGGGGGGAGACTCAGCCCCAGCATTTT	NA	TRBV28	TRBJ1-5	NA
CASSLAVRTGRYSNQPQHF	TGCGCCAGCAGCTTGGCCGTTAGGACAGGCAGATATAGCAATCAGCCCCAGCATTTT	NA	TRBV5-1	TRBJ1-5	TRBD1
CASSQVDREQETQYF	TGTGCCAGCAGCCAGGTAGACCGGGAACAAGAGACCCAGTACTTC	NA	TRBV5-6	TRBJ2-5	NA
CASKMTGSYEQYF	TGTGCCAGCAAGATGACAGGGTCCTACGAGCAGTACTTC	NA	TRBV12-3/TRBV12-4	TRBJ2-7	TRBD1
CASSFRGTHEQYF	TGTGCCAGCAGTTTTCGCGGGACTCACGAGCAGTACTTC	NA	TRBV27	TRBJ2-7	NA
CASSWTSGRSEQFF	TGTGCCAGCAGTTGGACTAGCGGGAGGAGTGAGCAGTTCTTC	NA	TRBV28	TRBJ2-1	TRBD2
CASSDQGLARNEQFF	TGTGCCAGCAGTGATCAGGGACTAGCGAGGAATGAGCAGTTCTTC	NA	TRBV6-1	TRBJ2-1	TRBD2
CASSRQTGTGETQYF	TGCGCCAGCAGCCGTCAAACAGGGACGGGGGAGACCCAGTACTTC	NA	TRBV4-1	TRBJ2-5	NA
CASSHGTSTDTQYF	TGTGCCAGCAGCCACGGGACTAGCACAGATACGCAGTATTTT	NA	TRBV11-3	TRBJ2-3	NA
CASSLTSSGVRTDTQYF	TGCGCCAGCAGCCTAACGTCATCCGGGGTCCGCACAGATACGCAGTATTTT	NA	TRBV5-1	TRBJ2-3	NA
CASTGQGFQETQYF	TGTGCCAGTACGGGACAGGGCTTTCAAGAGACCCAGTACTTC	NA	TRBV28	TRBJ2-5	TRBD1
CASRRQGAYGYTF	TGTGCCAGCAGAAGACAGGGGGCCTATGGCTACACCTTC	NA	TRBV28	TRBJ1-2	TRBD1
CASKENTQYF	TGTGCCAGCAAAGAGAATACGCAGTATTTT	NA	TRBV2	TRBJ2-3	NA
CASSQDQGQVPGNTIYF	TGTGCCAGCAGCCAAGATCAGGGACAGGTACCTGGAAACACCATATATTTT	NA	TRBV4-2	TRBJ1-3	TRBD1
CASSVGLAGPYEQYF	TGTGCCAGCAGCGTTGGACTAGCGGGCCCTTACGAGCAGTACTTC	NA	TRBV9	TRBJ2-7	TRBD2
CASSLAGTSGNTIYF	TGCGCCAGCAGCTTGGCCGGGACTTCTGGAAACACCATATATTTT	once	TRBV5-1	TRBJ1-3	NA
CASSSGQGNTGELFF	TGCGCCAGCAGCTCGGGACAGGGGAACACCGGGGAGCTGTTTTTT	NA	TRBV11-3	TRBJ2-2	TRBD1
CASSLGGVGNTIYF	TGTGCCAGCAGCCTAGGAGGGGTTGGAAACACCATATATTTT	NA	TRBV28	TRBJ1-3	NA
CASSILPSTSNYGYTF	TGTGCCAGTAGTATCCTCCCGTCGACAAGTAACTATGGCTACACCTTC	NA	TRBV19	TRBJ1-2	NA
CATSESGGHNEQFF	TGTGCCACCAGTGAGAGCGGGGGTCACAATGAGCAGTTCTTC	NA	TRBV24-1	TRBJ2-1	TRBD2
CASRPGTGNNSPLHF	TGTGCCAGCAGGCCCGGGACAGGCAATAATTCACCCCTCCACTTT	NA	TRBV28	TRBJ1-6	TRBD1
CASSFSQGSGNTIYF	TGTGCCAGCAGCTTTTCACAGGGGTCTGGAAACACCATATATTTT	NA	TRBV9	TRBJ1-3	TRBD1
CASSPGTKETQYF	TGTGCCAGCAGTCCCGGGACAAAAGAGACCCAGTACTTC	NA	TRBV12-3/TRBV12-4	TRBJ2-5	NA
CASSTLQGPGELFF	TGTGCCAGCAGCACTCTACAGGGTCCCGGGGAGCTGTTTTTT	NA	TRBV21-1	TRBJ2-2	NA
CATLQGAGDQPQHF	TGTGCCACCTTACAGGGGGCGGGAGATCAGCCCCAGCATTTT	NA	TRBV28	TRBJ1-5	TRBD1
CAISAAGGEKLFF	TGTGCCATCAGTGCAGCAGGGGGTGAAAAACTGTTTTTT	NA	TRBV10-3	TRBJ1-4	TRBD1
CASSLGFRQNTGELFF	TGTGCCAGCAGCTTAGGGTTCCGACAGAACACCGGGGAGCTGTTTTTT	once	TRBV7-9	TRBJ2-2	NA
CASNTRGQGTDTQYF	TGTGCCAGTAACACGCGGGGGCAGGGAACAGATACGCAGTATTTT	NA	TRBV19	TRBJ2-3	NA
CASRRDPGHGYTF	TGTGCCAGTAGGCGGGACCCCGGCCATGGCTACACCTTC	NA	TRBV19	TRBJ1-2	NA
CASSLGGRGYEQYF	TGTGCCAGCAGCTTAGGTGGCAGGGGGTACGAGCAGTACTTC	NA	TRBV7-9	TRBJ2-7	TRBD1
CASDPTSGTGELFF	TGCGCCAGTGACCCCACATCAGGCACCGGGGAGCTGTTTTTT	NA	TRBV23-1	TRBJ2-2	NA
CASSLYSGQGTDTQYF	TGTGCCAGCAGCTTATACTCGGGACAGGGAACAGATACGCAGTATTTT	NA	TRBV7-6	TRBJ2-3	TRBD1
CASSLPGRTEAFF	TGTGCCAGCAGTCTCCCAGGGCGGACTGAAGCTTTCTTT	NA	TRBV12-3/TRBV12-4	TRBJ1-1	NA
CASRKTGGDSYGYTF	TGTGCCAGCAGGAAAACAGGGGGCGACAGCTATGGCTACACCTTC	once	TRBV6-5	TRBJ1-2	TRBD1
CASSPFSGDDGELFF	TGTGCCAGCTCGCCTTTCTCGGGGGACGACGGGGAGCTGTTTTTT	NA	TRBV18	TRBJ2-2	NA
CASGGSGGNNEQFF	TGTGCCAGCGGAGGAAGCGGGGGAAACAATGAGCAGTTCTTC	NA	TRBV4-2	TRBJ2-1	TRBD2
CASSYSEVTGELFF	TGTGCCAGCAGTTACTCCGAGGTCACCGGGGAGCTGTTTTTT	NA	TRBV6-7	TRBJ2-2	NA
CATSRPTGPGANVLTF	TGTGCCACCAGCAGACCAACAGGGCCTGGGGCCAACGTCCTGACTTTC	NA	TRBV15	TRBJ2-6	NA
CASSVEDNQPQHF	TGTGCCAGCAGTGTGGAGGACAATCAGCCCCAGCATTTT	NA	TRBV2	TRBJ1-5	NA
CASSQAPRGRSYGYTF	TGCGCCAGCAGCCAAGCCCCCAGGGGGCGCTCCTATGGCTACACCTTC	NA	TRBV4-1	TRBJ1-2	TRBD1
CASSQARQGRYGNTIYF	TGCGCCAGCAGCCAAGCAAGACAGGGTCGGTACGGAAACACCATATATTTT	NA	TRBV4-3	TRBJ1-3	TRBD1
CAWKGVLDNSPLHF	TGTGCCTGGAAAGGGGTATTAGATAATTCACCCCTCCACTTT	NA	TRBV30	TRBJ1-6	NA
CASSPGLAGGNNEQFF	TGTGCCAGCAGCCCGGGACTAGCGGGAGGGAACAATGAGCAGTTCTTC	NA	TRBV3-1/TRBV3-2	TRBJ2-1	TRBD2
CASSPGQGANTIYF	TGTGCCAGCAGCCCGGGACAGGGGGCGAACACCATATATTTT	NA	TRBV28	TRBJ1-3	TRBD1
CASSSRLYRGIGQPQHF	TGTGCCAGCAGTTCCCGACTATATCGGGGTATCGGGCAGCCCCAGCATTTT	few	TRBV6-2/TRBV6-3	TRBJ1-5	NA
CATSREKAGGRNIQYF	TGTGCCACCAGCAGAGAGAAAGCGGGAGGGAGAAACATTCAGTACTTC	NA	TRBV15	TRBJ2-4	TRBD2
CASSSQGAGNQPQHF	TGTGCCAGCAGTTCACAGGGGGCAGGCAATCAGCCCCAGCATTTT	NA	TRBV27	TRBJ1-5	TRBD1
CASSPSGIGSDEQFF	TGTGCCAGCAGTCCTAGCGGGATAGGTTCTGATGAGCAGTTCTTC	NA	TRBV6-4	TRBJ2-1	TRBD2
CASRPSPYRDSGNTIYF	TGTGCCAGTAGGCCCTCCCCCTACCGGGACTCTGGAAACACCATATATTTT	NA	TRBV19	TRBJ1-3	NA
CAISYIFEGSGQFF	TGTGCCATCAGTTACATCTTTGAGGGAAGTGGGCAGTTCTTC	NA	TRBV10-3	TRBJ2-1	NA